This T cell receptor beta chain originates from a study of cytomegalovirus exposure and HLA in healthy donors. Study-level results: A few chains linked to CMV were shown in vitro to be specific for CMV antigens.

This clone was counted a single time. The antigen remains unidentified. Researchers ran the PCR with 60 Vbeta and 13 Jbeta primers. Assay: immunoSEQ multiplex PCR; the TCRdb copy retains only in-frame clones and omits some. The sample has 180,000 or so clones; 70% to 90% are singletons. The TCR was taken from a man between 18 and 29 years old in good health and CMV-seropositive. The sample taken for sequencing was PBMCs.

The DNA for the CDR3 is TGTGCCAGCAGGTTAATTTCCGGGACAAAGGAAGATGGCTACACCTTC. This gives the protein CASRLISGTKEDGYTF. The chain is built from TRBV11-2 and TRBJ1-2; D might be TRBD1 (6 bases). The CDR3 totals 16 residues. Germline CDR1 SGHAT, CDR2 FQNNGV. V was trimmed by 6 bases and J by 6 bases, leaving 23 bases between them.